The 28 T cell receptor beta chains in this list originate from one sample, sequenced in a study of blood T cell repertoires in COVID-19. The protocol was immunoSEQ multiplex PCR, while the TCRdb copy is restricted to in-frame clones and leaves out a portion. The profile shows about 300,000 clones, about 83% of them singletons. Input material: peripheral blood. All receptors come from a woman between 45 and 65 years old with acute or convalescent COVID-19.

The chain joins TRBV7-6 to TRBJ2-7; 10 positions match TRBD1. The V gene's germline CDR1 is SGHVS and CDR2 FNYEAQ. With V trimmed by 5 bases and J by 4 bases, 5 bases remained unmatched. The CDR3 spans 14 residues. The CDR3 region is CASSHGQGGYEQYF. Written as DNA, the CDR3 is TGTGCCAGCAGCCACGGACAGGGGGGTTACGAGCAGTACTTC.

The V and J genes are TRBV5-1 and TRBJ2-3, with TRBD2 as a possible D gene (5 bases). V was cut by 4 bases and J by 0 bases, with 18 bases left in between. This CDR3 comprises 17 residues. Germline CDR1 is SGHRS and CDR2 is YFSETQ. The CDR3 DNA reads as TGCGCCAGCAGCCTCACTGTTATTAGCGAAAGCACAGATACGCAGTATTTT. This gives the protein CASSLTVISESTDTQYF.

The gene calls are TRBV19 and TRBJ2-6; 8 bases line up with TRBD2. There are 20 residues in the CDR3. CDR1 and CDR2 (germline): LNHDA, SQIVND (reference sequence). J was trimmed by 1 base and V by 3 bases; bases with no gene match: 14. CDR3 coding DNA: TGTGCCAGTAGTATTTCGTTAGCGGGGAGGCTCCTGTCTGGGGCCAACGTCCTGACTTTC. Its protein is CASSISLAGRLLSGANVLTF.

This chain joins TRBV7-9 and TRBJ1-1, with D possibly being TRBD1 (5 bases). The CDR3 is 13 amino acids. V was pared by 5 bases and J by 6 bases, with 13 bases between. The germline CDR1 and CDR2 sequences are SEHNR and FQNEAQ (reference sequence). CDR3: CASSPGAGPEAFF. For the CDR3, the DNA is TGTGCCAGCAGCCCTGGGGCGGGACCTGAAGCTTTCTTT. The variable domain in full, completed from reference TRBV7-9 and TRBJ1-1, reads DTGVSQNPRHKITKRGQNVTFRCDPISEHNRLYWYRQTLGQGPEFLTYFQNEAQLEKSRLLSDRFSAERPKGSFSTLEIQRTEQGDSAMYLCASSPGAGPEAFFGQGTRLTVV.

The genes are TRBV6-1 and TRBJ2-7, with D perhaps matching TRBD1 (6 bases). The germline V gene has CDR1 MNHNS and CDR2 SASEGT. V was shortened by 0 bases and J by 5 bases, with 11 bases between the two germline ends. The CDR3 covers 14 residues. The CDR3 coding sequence is TGTGCCAGCAGTGAAGCGTGGCAGGGGAACGAGCAGTACGTC. Amino acid sequence: CASSEAWQGNEQYV.

Points on this clone: A junction boundary mismatches the germline segment, possibly from a read error. The genes are TRBV20-1 and TRBJ1-4, with D unclear. Germline V CDR1 and CDR2: DFQATT, SNEGSKA (reference sequence). This CDR3 region has 10 residues. The CDR3 bases are TGCAGTGCTAGCCAGGAGGTGGAGGTTTTT. Translating it yields CSASQEVEVF.

The chain uses TRBV7-3 and TRBJ2-6, with D possibly being TRBD1 (5 bases). Trimming stripped 2 bases from V and 0 bases from J, with 14 bases between. Per germline, CDR1 SGHTA and CDR2 FQGTGA. The length of the CDR3 is 18 residues. This chain's CDR3 is CASSLDPPDNSGANVLTF. CDR3 bases: TGTGCCAGCAGCTTAGATCCCCCGGACAACTCTGGGGCCAACGTCCTGACTTTC. The complete variable domain, with remaining parts taken from reference TRBV7-3 and TRBJ2-6, reads GAGVSQTPSNKVTEKGKYVELRCDPISGHTALYWYRQSLGQGPEFLIYFQGTGAADDSGLPNDRFFAVRPEGSVSTLKIQRTERGDSAVYLCASSLDPPDNSGANVLTFGAGSRLTVL.

This clone was seen repeatedly, ten times or more. The chain uses TRBV5-1 and TRBJ1-1, with 8 bases lining up with TRBD1. Germline V gene lookup returns CDR1 SGHRS and CDR2 YFSETQ. The CDR3 is made up of 14 amino acids. With 4 bases clipped from V and 4 bases from J, the junction kept 6 bases outside the gene matches. CDR3 sequence: CASSQGALGTEAFF. CDR3 DNA sequence: TGCGCCAGCAGCCAGGGGGCCCTTGGCACTGAAGCTTTCTTT.

The rearrangement links TRBV4-3 to TRBJ1-2, with D possibly matching TRBD1 (6 bases). V lost 5 bases and J 0 bases, leaving 10 bases between the germline ends. The CDR3 sequence is 14 residues long. Per germline, CDR1 LGHNA and CDR2 YSLEER. Here the CDR3 reads CASSSGGSNYGYTF. The CDR3 DNA reads TGCGCCAGCAGCTCGGGGGGCTCTAACTATGGCTACACCTTC.

The V gene is TRBV2, the J gene TRBJ1-6; D gene unclear. Per germline, CDR1 SNHLY and CDR2 FYNNEI. The CDR3 has 14 amino acids. The V end lost 5 bases, the J end lost 9 bases, and 14 bases lay between the germline ends. CDR3 DNA: TGTGCCAGCAGTCCCGGGAGTCGCGGTTCACCCCTCCACTTT. Translated, it gives CASSPGSRGSPLHF.

The DNA of the CDR3 is TGTGCCAGCAGCCAACCGGGGGGCTCCCACTACAATGAGCAGTTCTTC. Translating gives CASSQPGGSHYNEQFF. V gene TRBV11-3 combines with J gene TRBJ2-1, with D perhaps TRBD2 (7 bases). The germline V gene encodes CDR1 SGHNT and CDR2 YENEEA. The CDR3 spans 16 residues. The V gene lost 5 bases and the J gene lost 3 bases, with 17 bases spanning the gap.

The genes are TRBV7-9 and TRBJ1-6, with TRBD1 identical over 8 bases. The germline V gene encodes CDR1 SEHNR and CDR2 FQNEAQ (reference sequence). The CDR3 contains 14 residues. Losses at the gene ends were 6 bases for V and 8 bases for J; bases not matched to a gene: 6. The CDR3: CASSSTGGDSPLHF. CDR3 in DNA: TGTGCCAGCAGTTCCACAGGGGGGGATTCACCCCTCCACTTT.

The gene calls are TRBV19 and TRBJ1-6; 7 bases are a match to TRBD1. The V segment lost 7 bases and the J segment 6 bases; nucleotides outside the gene matches: 6. Per the germline V gene, CDR1 is LNHDA and CDR2 is SQIVND (reference sequence). The CDR3 has 14 residues. CDR3 DNA: TGTGCCAGTAACGGGTCAGGGGGTAATTCACCCCTCCACTTT. It specifies CASNGSGGNSPLHF. The complete variable domain, with remaining parts taken from reference TRBV19 and TRBJ1-6, reads DGGITQSPKYLFRKEGQNVTLSCEQNLNHDAMYWYRQDPGQGLRLIYYSQIVNDFQKGDIAEGYSVSREKKESFPLTVTSAQKNPTAFYLCASNGSGGNSPLHFGNGTRLTVT.

This chain links TRBV18 with TRBJ2-7; 9 nucleotides line up with TRBD1. The CDR3 has 15 amino acids. Trimming took 6 bases from V and 5 from J; bases not matched to a gene: 11. Germline CDR1 and CDR2: KGHSH and LQKENI. The CDR3 sequence is CASSPLGTGINEQYF. The DNA of the CDR3 is TGTGCCAGCTCCCCTCTCGGGACAGGGATCAACGAGCAGTACTTC.

The V and J genes are TRBV28 and TRBJ1-2, with unresolved D. Trimming removed 5 bases from V and 6 bases from J, with 10 bases in between. Germline assignment: CDR1 MDHEN and CDR2 SYDVKM. This CDR3 is 12 amino acids long. The CDR3 bases are TGTGCCAGCAGTGCCCAACGAGATGGCTACACCTTC. Protein product: CASSAQRDGYTF.

This clone was seen just once. The chain joins TRBV19 to TRBJ2-1; weak D call: TRBD2 (5 bases). V lost 6 bases and J lost 10, with 10 bases in between. The germline V gene encodes CDR1 LNHDA and CDR2 SQIVND (reference sequence). The CDR3 is 11 amino acids. CDR3 in amino acids: CASRYRGEQFF. The CDR3 DNA follows: TGTGCCAGTAGATATCGGGGAGAGCAGTTCTTC.

The chain joins TRBV20-1 to TRBJ1-2; no reliable D call. Germline values: CDR1 DFQATT, CDR2 SNEGSKA (reference sequence). CDR3 length equals 11 residues. The V and J ends lost 6 bases and 8 bases respectively, with 13 bases between them. CDR3 nucleotides: TGCAGTGCCCTATCCCCCTCGGGCTACACCTTC. Protein product: CSALSPSGYTF.

This clone was observed a few times. The chain uses TRBV5-1 and TRBJ1-1; 8 bases are shared with TRBD1. J gave up 4 bases and V 5 bases, and 13 bases lay outside the gene matches. The CDR3 has 16 amino acids. The germline V gene encodes CDR1 SGHRS and CDR2 YFSETQ. CDR3 loop: CASRDNQGAAFTEAFF. In DNA form, the CDR3 reads TGCGCCAGCAGGGACAATCAGGGGGCGGCATTCACTGAAGCTTTCTTT. The variable domain in full, completed from reference TRBV5-1 and TRBJ1-1, reads KAGVTQTPRYLIKTRGQQVTLSCSPISGHRSVSWYQQTPGQGLQFLFEYFSETQRNKGNFPGRFSGRQFSNSRSEMNVSTLELGDSALYLCASRDNQGAAFTEAFFGQGTRLTVV.

Only one count was recorded for this clone. This chain links TRBV18 with TRBJ2-4; TRBD1 is a possible D gene (6 bases). This CDR3 has 16 residues. The V gene's germline CDR1 is KGHSH and CDR2 LQKENI. V was pared by 3 bases and J by 0 bases, with 12 bases between. CDR3 loop: CASSPPGAPAKNIQYF. The CDR3, as DNA: TGTGCCAGCTCACCCCCAGGGGCTCCAGCCAAAAACATTCAGTACTTC.

The chain carries TRBV30 and TRBJ2-3; TRBD1 might be the D (5 bases). The CDR3 contains 14 residues. Trimming stripped 8 bases from V and 6 bases from J, with 21 bases between. Germline CDR1 reads GTSNPN; CDR2 reads SVGIG (reference sequence). In DNA, the CDR3 is TGTGCCCACAAAAGGGGCGAACCTAAGGATACGCAGTATTTT. Translated: CAHKRGEPKDTQYF.

The rearrangement links TRBV11-2 to TRBJ2-7, with D unclear. Germline CDR1 SGHAT, CDR2 FQNNGV. The CDR3 totals 16 residues. Trimming removed 5 bases from V and 6 bases from J, with 23 bases in between. The CDR3: CASSKNVDPRVGEQYF. DNA of the CDR3: TGTGCCAGCAGCAAAAACGTAGACCCACGGGTTGGCGAGCAGTACTTC.

The chain employs TRBV6-6 and TRBJ1-1; 7 bases are shared with TRBD1. This CDR3 is 14 amino acids long. The J segment lost 1 base and the V segment lost 6 bases, leaving 5 bases of the junction unmatched. Germline V gene data show CDR1 as MNHNY and CDR2 as SVGAGI (reference sequence). CDR3 DNA: TGTGCCAGCAGGCCGGGACAGAAGAACACTGAAGCTTTCTTT. Protein: CASRPGQKNTEAFF.

The J gene is TRBJ1-1, the V gene TRBV29-1; maybe TRBD1 (5 bases). CDR1 SQVTM and CDR2 ANQGSEA come from the germline V gene. The CDR3 spans 13 residues. Trimming cost V 4 bases and J 3 bases, with 12 bases left between them. As DNA, the CDR3 is TGCAGCGTTGGGGGCATTCTGGACACTGAAGCTTTCTTT. It is translated as CSVGGILDTEAFF.

The chain links TRBV19 to TRBJ2-3, with 8 nucleotides matching TRBD1. V was pared by 6 bases and J by 5 bases, with 7 bases of the junction left unmatched. This CDR3 is built from 14 residues. From germline, CDR1 is LNHDA and CDR2 SQIVND (reference sequence). The DNA for the CDR3 is TGTGCCAGTAGGGCCCGGACAGGGATAGATACGCAGTATTTT. It yields the protein CASRARTGIDTQYF. Filled out from reference TRBV19 and TRBJ2-3, the complete variable domain reads DGGITQSPKYLFRKEGQNVTLSCEQNLNHDAMYWYRQDPGQGLRLIYYSQIVNDFQKGDIAEGYSVSREKKESFPLTVTSAQKNPTAFYLCASRARTGIDTQYFGPGTRLTVL.

The V and J genes are TRBV5-4 and TRBJ1-5; D unresolved. The ends were cut back, 3 bases at V and 5 bases at J, with 12 bases in the middle. CDR1 and CDR2 (germline): SGHNT, YYREEE (reference sequence). The CDR3 extends over 14 amino acids. The CDR3 coding sequence is TGTGCCAGCAGCTCCGAGGGAGCTCATCAGCCCCAGCATTTT. Translating it yields CASSSEGAHQPQHF.

The chain has TRBV6-4 and TRBJ2-1; 7 nucleotides match TRBD1. CDR1 and CDR2 (germline): MRHNA, SNTAGT. V lost 7 bases, J lost 2 bases, and 8 bases stayed unmatched. This CDR3 region has 15 residues. The chain's CDR3 is CASTLGQSPYNEQFF. CDR3 nucleotides: TGTGCCAGCACCTTGGGACAGTCCCCCTACAATGAGCAGTTCTTC.

The chain couples TRBV3-1 (or the pseudogene TRBV3-2) to TRBJ2-3; the D gene is possibly TRBD1 (6 bases). The CDR3 loop spans 15 amino acids. Germline V gene sequence: CDR1 LGHDT, CDR2 YNNKEL (reference sequence). Trimming removed 4 bases at V and 4 bases at J, with 15 bases between. The CDR3 here is CASSRGPNQPDTQYF. The DNA for the CDR3 is TGTGCCAGCAGCCGGGGGCCCAACCAGCCAGATACGCAGTATTTT.

J is TRBJ2-7 and V is TRBV5-1; 7 bases are a match to TRBD1. V lost 2 bases to trimming and J lost 5 bases; unmatched junction nucleotides: 4. CDR1 SGHRS and CDR2 YFSETQ come from the germline V gene. This CDR3 has 13 residues. The CDR3 bases are TGCGCCAGCAGCTTCAACAGGGGTGACGAGCAGTACGTC. This sequence encodes CASSFNRGDEQYV.